This is a list of T cell receptor beta chains from one sample in a study of metastatic and nonmetastatic thyroid tumors. TCRdb re-called clones from the PCR reads using MiXCR. The table has about 35,000 clones, 25% to 30% seen once. The specimen was blood. All receptors derive from a female donor with papillary thyroid cancer or a benign thyroid nodule (not recorded which). Some clones in this sample may be carry-over from other donors' samples. The CDR3 runs from the conserved cysteine through the conserved F or W. D genes are given only for firm matches. Size tells how often a clone was seen (once, few, many) or the class of an expanded clone, and some rows leave it out.

D | size | J | V | DNA | CDR3
TRBD2 | many | TRBJ2-5 | TRBV9 | TGTGCCAGCAGCCCCGCCGGGGGGGCAAGGGAGACCCAGTACTTC | CASSPAGGARETQYF
NA | NA | TRBJ2-7 | TRBV6-2/TRBV6-3 | TGTGCCAGCAGTACAGACCCGGGGGGCAGAACACTCTCCTACGAGCAGTACTTC | CASSTDPGGRTLSYEQYF
NA | once | TRBJ1-3 | TRBV5-1 | TGCGCCAGCAGCTTGGGAGGAGGCGGAAACACCATATATTTT | CASSLGGGGNTIYF
TRBD2 | many | TRBJ2-3 | TRBV14 | TGTGCCAGCCGGGGACTAGCTCAAGATACGCAGTATTTT | CASRGLAQDTQYF
TRBD1 | NA | TRBJ2-1 | TRBV27 | TGTGCCAGCAGTTTATCCAGGGGGCCCTACAATGAGCAGTTCTTC | CASSLSRGPYNEQFF
NA | many | TRBJ2-3 | TRBV19 | TGTGCCAGTAGTCCCCTGGGCGGGACATCCACAGATACGCAGTATTTT | CASSPLGGTSTDTQYF
NA | NA | TRBJ2-4 | TRBV7-9 | TGTGCCAGCAGCTTAACAGGCAAACTAGCCAAAAACATTCAGTACTTC | CASSLTGKLAKNIQYF
TRBD2 | NA | TRBJ2-7 | TRBV10-3 | TGTGCCATCAGAGGACACAGGGATAGCGGGACGAGCTCCTACGAGCAGTACTTC | CAIRGHRDSGTSSYEQYF
TRBD2 | NA | TRBJ2-1 | TRBV11-1 | TGTGCCAGCAGCTTTTTCCTAGCGGGAGCTGGCAATGAGCAGTTCTTC | CASSFFLAGAGNEQFF
NA | NA | TRBJ2-7 | TRBV20-1 | TGCAGCGTACCTGTACTTTTCTACGAGCAGTACTTC | CSVPVLFYEQYF
NA | NA | TRBJ2-5 | TRBV12-5 | TGTGCTAGTGGTTTGGACCAAGGGACCCAGTACTTC | CASGLDQGTQYF
TRBD1 | many | TRBJ2-4 | TRBV27 | TGTGCCAGCAGTCGACAGGGGGCGACCAAAAACATTCAGTACTTC | CASSRQGATKNIQYF
TRBD1 | medium-sized | TRBJ2-7 | TRBV4-2 | TGTGCCAGCAGCCAAGAAGGACAGGGACCCTACGAGCAGTACTTC | CASSQEGQGPYEQYF
TRBD2 | NA | TRBJ2-3 | TRBV15 | TGTGCCACCCGCACTGGCGGGGGGGCTACAGATACGGAGTTTTTT | CATRTGGGATDTEFF
NA | NA | TRBJ2-3 | TRBV7-9 | TGTGCCAGCAGCGAAACAGTGATGACGCAGTATTTT | CASSETVMTQYF
NA | few | TRBJ2-7 | TRBV12-3/TRBV12-4 | TGTGCCAGCAGTTTAAGTAGGGGGGCCTACGAGCAGTACTTC | CASSLSRGAYEQYF
NA | NA | TRBJ1-4 | TRBV27 | TGTGCCAGCAGTTTGGAGGGAAGGGGAGGTGGTGAAAAACTGTTTTTT | CASSLEGRGGGEKLFF
NA | few | TRBJ1-5 | TRBV28 | TGTGCCAGCAGTTTATATGGGGAAATGGCTCATCAGCCCCAGCATTTT | CASSLYGEMAHQPQHF
NA | NA | TRBJ1-4 | TRBV28 | TGTGCCAGCAGTTCCTCTCCCGGGGGTGGTAATGAAAAACTGTTTTTT | CASSSSPGGGNEKLFF
TRBD2 | many | TRBJ2-3 | TRBV6-4 | TGTGCCAGCAGTGGGACTAGCGGCACAGATACGCAGTATTTT | CASSGTSGTDTQYF
NA | many | TRBJ1-1 | TRBV3-1 | TGTGCCAGCAGCTTAAATGAGGGTAACACTGAAGCTTTCTTT | CASSLNEGNTEAFF
TRBD2 | many | TRBJ2-1 | TRBV4-1 | TGCGCCAGCAGCCAACCCCAGACTAGCGGGGGGGCGGGGGAGCAGTTCTTC | CASSQPQTSGGAGEQFF
NA | NA | TRBJ1-6 | TRBV18 | TGTGCCAGCTCACCAGCGGGTTCACCCCTCCACTTT | CASSPAGSPLHF
TRBD1 | many | TRBJ2-2 | TRBV9 | TGTGCCAGCAGCGTAGGGCTTGACAGGGACACCGGGGAGCTGTTTTTT | CASSVGLDRDTGELFF
TRBD2 | NA | TRBJ2-7 | TRBV11-2 | TGTGCCAGCAGCTTAGTGGCTAGCGGGAGCTTGTACGAGCAGTACTTC | CASSLVASGSLYEQYF
NA | many | TRBJ2-2 | TRBV5-6 | TGTGCCAGCAGCTTGGCCCTCGGGGGCGGGGAGCTGTTTTTT | CASSLALGGGELFF
NA | NA | TRBJ1-2 | TRBV20-1 | TGCAGTGCTCCTGAGACAGGCAACTATGGCTACACCTTC | CSAPETGNYGYTF
TRBD1 | many | TRBJ1-1 | TRBV7-6 | TGTGCCAGCAGCGAATCTTTGGTGGGGGACAGGGAAAGGGTTACTGAAGCTTTCTTT | CASSESLVGDRERVTEAFF
TRBD1 | many | TRBJ1-5 | TRBV7-9 | TGTGCCAGCAGCTTAACAGGGGGCAATCAGCCCCAGCATTTT | CASSLTGGNQPQHF
TRBD1 | NA | TRBJ2-7 | TRBV6-5 | TGTGCCATCAGTTACTCGGGGGCAGGGGGCAACGAGCAGTACTTC | CAISYSGAGGNEQYF
NA | many | TRBJ2-3 | TRBV11-2 | TGTGCCAGCAGCTTAGACCCCCCGATTGTGGGAGACCCAGATACGCAGTATTTT | CASSLDPPIVGDPDTQYF
NA | NA | TRBJ1-2 | TRBV3-1 | TGTGCCAGCAGCCCCCGCGGCCAGGAGTTCTATGGCTACACCTTC | CASSPRGQEFYGYTF
NA | many | TRBJ2-1 | TRBV18 | TGTGCCAGCTCACTGACGGGTGAGCAGTTCTTC | CASSLTGEQFF
NA | many | TRBJ2-1 | TRBV4-1 | TGCGCCAGCAGCCAAACCTACAATGAGCAGTTCTTC | CASSQTYNEQFF
NA | NA | TRBJ2-1 | TRBV9 | TGTGCCAGCAGCGATGAGAGCGGAGGAGGAGACAATGAGCAGTTCTTC | CASSDESGGGDNEQFF
NA | many | TRBJ2-5 | TRBV30 | TGTGCCTGGAGTGGGGCCGGGGGAGAGACCCAGTACTTC | CAWSGAGGETQYF
NA | many | TRBJ2-5 | TRBV12-3/TRBV12-4 | TGTGCCAGCGGCGGACAGCAAGAGACCCAGTACTTC | CASGGQQETQYF
NA | NA | TRBJ2-7 | TRBV27 | TGTGCCAGCAGGAGAGGGGCGGAGCTGTACTTC | CASRRGAELYF